These 21 T cell receptor beta chains originate from one sample sequenced in a study of shared clonotypes between healthy human individuals (dated by TCRdb to 2020 to 2022). The library was obtained by the immunoSEQ multiplex PCR assay. The clones in this table, taken by TCRdb from immuneACCESS, are in-frame only. Not every clone is retained; where verified, under half of the shortfall comes from an unresolved V gene, and the cause of the rest is unknown. Here the sample has approximately 980,000 clones; about three quarters occur a single time. The leading ten clones occupy approximately 1.5% of the sample. Sequencing was performed on memory CD4+ T cells sorted from blood. Explained via the paper, the cell subset or site label denotes: CD45RA-negative fraction. All receptors come from a man between 18 and 29 years old in good health.

Regarding this clone: Other DNA sequences within the sample encode an identical CDR3. The chain joins TRBV5-1 to TRBJ2-1; maybe TRBD2 (6 bases). From germline, CDR1 is SGHRS and CDR2 YFSETQ. This CDR3 contains 14 residues. The V and J ends lost 0 bases and 6 bases respectively, with 10 bases between them. CDR3 bases: TGCGCCAGCAGCTTGGCCACGGGAGCCAATGAGCAGTTCTTC. Translated: CASSLATGANEQFF.

For this clone: The same CDR3 also results from other DNA sequences found in this sample. This chain links TRBV18 with TRBJ2-7, with 8 bases identical to TRBD1. The CDR3 is 15 amino acids. With V trimmed by 3 bases and J by 2 bases, 6 bases remained unmatched. Per germline, CDR1 KGHSH and CDR2 LQKENI. The CDR3 reads CASSPTGTGAYEQYF. The CDR3 coding sequence is TGTGCCAGCTCACCCACCGGGACAGGCGCCTACGAGCAGTACTTC.

The chain joins TRBV30 to TRBJ1-2, with D possibly being TRBD1 (5 bases). V was cut by 5 bases and J by 8 bases, with 12 bases left in between. CDR3 length: 11 residues. CDR1 is GTSNPN, CDR2 SVGIG, per germline (reference sequence). DNA for the CDR3: TGTGCCTGGGAGGTGGGGCTAGGCTACACCTTC. It encodes CAWEVGLGYTF.

This rearrangement joins TRBV5-1 to TRBJ1-1, with 7 bases lining up with TRBD1. Per germline, CDR1 SGHRS and CDR2 YFSETQ. This CDR3 comprises 16 residues. V lost 4 bases, J lost 3 bases, and 12 bases stayed unmatched. CDR3 residues: CASSPRPPGGDTEAFF. In DNA form, the CDR3 reads TGCGCCAGCAGCCCTCGTCCCCCAGGGGGGGACACTGAAGCTTTCTTT.

The chain links TRBV18 to TRBJ1-1; unclear D gene. Germline V CDR1 and CDR2: KGHSH, LQKENI. V was shortened by 0 bases and J by 1 base, with 9 bases between the two germline ends. This CDR3 contains 15 residues. This chain's CDR3 is CASSPPEQPNTEAFF. CDR3 in DNA: TGTGCCAGCTCACCACCTGAGCAGCCGAACACTGAAGCTTTCTTT.

The rearrangement uses TRBV11-3 and TRBJ2-3; TRBD2 matches at 7 bases. CDR3 length equals 14 residues. The trim removed 4 bases at V and 0 bases at J, leaving 1 base unmatched. Germline-derived CDR1 and CDR2 are SGHNT and YENEEA. CDR3: CASSSAGSTDTQYF. DNA for the CDR3: TGTGCCAGCAGCTCAGCGGGGAGCACAGATACGCAGTATTTT.

This clone was found once. V is TRBV6-1 and J is TRBJ2-7; 7 positions match TRBD1. The V and J ends lost 4 bases and 4 bases, in that order; junction bases with no gene match: 7. The CDR3 is made up of 14 amino acids. Germline lookup yields CDR1 MNHNS and CDR2 SASEGT. The CDR3 reads CASSGYRGSYEQYF. The CDR3, as DNA: TGTGCCAGCAGTGGGTACAGGGGTTCTTACGAGCAGTACTTC.

This clone has more than one count but fewer than ten. The chain is built from TRBV6-5 and TRBJ1-6; D is ambiguous. The CDR3 totals 13 residues. V was cut by 5 bases and J by 8 bases, with 10 bases left in between. Germline V lookup: CDR1 MNHEY, CDR2 SVGAGI. CDR3 residues: CASSRARDSPLHF. The CDR3 nucleotides read TGTGCCAGCAGTCGAGCACGAGATTCACCCCTCCACTTT.

The chain recombines TRBV27 with TRBJ1-6; D call uncertain. CDR1 is MNHEY and CDR2 is SMNVEV in the germline V gene (reference sequence). The CDR3 sequence is 14 residues long. Trimming took off 2 bases at V and 8 bases at J, with 10 bases between the two ends. The CDR3 region is CASSLRTEDSPLHF. CDR3 sequence (DNA): TGTGCCAGCAGTTTACGTACGGAGGATTCACCCCTCCACTTT.

The V and J genes are TRBV7-2 and TRBJ2-7, with 12 bases matching TRBD2. The CDR3 has 15 amino acids. Trimming cost V 2 bases and J 2 bases; bases outside gene matches: 1. Per germline, CDR1 SGHTA and CDR2 FQGNSA. The CDR3 nucleotides read TGTGCCAGCAGCTTACTAGCGGGGGGGCCCTACGAGCAGTACTTC. Translation gives CASSLLAGGPYEQYF.

The chain employs TRBV5-1 and TRBJ1-1; D uncertain. Germline loops: CDR1 SGHRS, CDR2 YFSETQ. The V and J ends lost 1 base and 4 bases respectively, with 11 bases between them. The CDR3 has 14 residues. The CDR3 DNA reads TGCGCCAGCAGCTTGAGGGAGGAGGGCACTGAAGCTTTCTTT. Its protein product is CASSLREEGTEAFF.

Written as DNA, the CDR3 is TGTGCCAGCAGCGAGGGACAGGGGGCGGGTGAGCAGTTCTTC. Its translation: CASSEGQGAGEQFF. The V gene is TRBV5-4, the J gene TRBJ2-1; TRBD1 aligns across 12 bases. The CDR3 is 14 amino acids. J was trimmed by 9 bases and V by 4 bases; bases with no gene match: 5. Germline V lookup: CDR1 SGHNT, CDR2 YYREEE (reference sequence).

Details on this clone: The identical CDR3 is also encoded by other nucleotide sequences in the sample. This chain links TRBV18 with TRBJ1-1, with D maybe TRBD1 (6 bases). V lost 5 bases and J lost 2, with 12 bases in between. This CDR3 has 14 amino acids. CDR1 is KGHSH, CDR2 LQKENI, per germline. The CDR3 spells CASSEDRSNTEAFF. The DNA of the CDR3 is TGTGCCAGCTCAGAAGACAGGAGTAACACTGAAGCTTTCTTT. Drawing the rest from reference TRBV18 and TRBJ1-1, the complete variable domain is NAGVMQNPRHLVRRRGQEARLRCSPMKGHSHVYWYRQLPEEGLKFMVYLQKENIIDESGMPKERFSAEFPKEGPSILRIQQVVRGDSAAYFCASSEDRSNTEAFFGQGTRLTVV.

This clone was observed a handful of times. The rearrangement joins TRBV5-6 to TRBJ1-6; possibly TRBD1 for D (5 bases). Germline values: CDR1 SGHDT, CDR2 YYEEEE. The CDR3 extends over 14 amino acids. Trimming took off 7 bases at V and 7 bases at J, with 15 bases between the two ends. The CDR3 is CASASGWGNSPLHF. CDR3 DNA sequence: TGTGCCAGCGCATCCGGGTGGGGGAATTCACCCCTCCACTTT.

This sequence joins TRBV7-9 and TRBJ2-3, with 12 nucleotides matching TRBD2. After removal of 5 bases from V and 0 bases from J, the junction contained 9 bases not matched to a gene. Germline V lookup: CDR1 SEHNR, CDR2 FQNEAQ (reference sequence). This CDR3 comprises 18 residues. The chain's CDR3 is CASSRAGTSGRSTDTQYF. CDR3 nucleotides: TGTGCCAGCAGCCGAGCCGGGACTAGCGGGCGTAGCACAGATACGCAGTATTTT.

The V and J genes are TRBV2 and TRBJ1-6; 9 nucleotides align to TRBD1. The V gene's germline CDR1 is SNHLY and CDR2 FYNNEI. The CDR3 is 15 amino acids. The ends lost 4 bases at V and 6 bases at J; junction bases unmatched: 4. DNA of the CDR3: TGTGCCAGCAGTGGACAGGGGGGGAGTAATTCACCCCTCCACTTT. Translation: CASSGQGGSNSPLHF.

This chain links TRBV27 with TRBJ2-7; D perhaps matches TRBD1 (6 bases). V was clipped by 2 bases and J by 3 bases, with 11 bases between them. This CDR3 contains 14 residues. CDR1 MNHEY and CDR2 SMNVEV come from the germline V gene (reference sequence). CDR3 nucleotides: TGTGCCAGCAGTTTAAACAGGGCTGTCTACGAGCAGTACTTC. It translates to CASSLNRAVYEQYF.

The CDR3 DNA reads TGCGCCAGCAGCCAACAACCGGGACAGCATAATTCACCCCTCCACTTT. Residues: CASSQQPGQHNSPLHF. The chain uses TRBV4-1 and TRBJ1-6, with 7 bases lining up with TRBD1. The ends lost 2 bases at V and 5 bases at J; junction bases unmatched: 6. Per germline, CDR1 MGHRA and CDR2 YSYEKL. CDR3 length equals 16 residues.

The CDR3 DNA reads TGTGCCAGCAGCGATGGGCTTGGAACAACACCGGGCGAGCAGTACTTC. Translating gives CASSDGLGTTPGEQYF. The V call is TRBV5-6, the J call TRBJ2-7; D is unclear. Germline assignment: CDR1 SGHDT and CDR2 YYEEEE. The CDR3 has 16 residues. The germline V and J ends were trimmed by 4 bases and 6 bases, with 23 bases remaining between them.

This chain links TRBV6-5 with TRBJ1-6; D is unclear. The CDR3 is 16 residues long. The germline V and J ends were trimmed by 0 bases and 0 bases, with 6 bases remaining between them. Germline V CDR1 and CDR2: MNHEY, SVGAGI. The CDR3 DNA reads TGTGCCAGCAGTTACTCTAAGAGCTCCTATAATTCACCCCTCCACTTT. Its protein product is CASSYSKSSYNSPLHF.

The chain employs TRBV2 and TRBJ2-3; 11 bases align to TRBD2. With 3 bases clipped from V and 13 bases from J, the junction kept 3 bases outside the gene matches. The CDR3 covers 12 residues. Per the germline V gene, CDR1 is SNHLY and CDR2 is FYNNEI. The CDR3 loop is CASSETSGIKYF. CDR3 coding DNA: TGTGCCAGCAGTGAGACTAGCGGGATTAAGTATTTT.